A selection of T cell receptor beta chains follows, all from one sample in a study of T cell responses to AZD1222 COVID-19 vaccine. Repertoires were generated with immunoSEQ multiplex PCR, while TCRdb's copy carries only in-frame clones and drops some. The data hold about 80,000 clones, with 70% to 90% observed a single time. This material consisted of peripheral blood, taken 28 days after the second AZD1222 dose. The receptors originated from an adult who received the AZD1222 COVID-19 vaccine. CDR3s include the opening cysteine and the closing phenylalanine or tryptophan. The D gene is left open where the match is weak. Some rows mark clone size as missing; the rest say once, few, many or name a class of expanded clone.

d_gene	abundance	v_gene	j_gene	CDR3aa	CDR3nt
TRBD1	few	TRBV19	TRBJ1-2	CASSIQDVGQGEGYTF	TGTGCCAGTAGTATCCAGGACGTAGGACAGGGGGAAGGCTACACCTTC
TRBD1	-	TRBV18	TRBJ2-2	CASSGQGATNTGELFF	TGTGCCAGCTCAGGACAGGGGGCGACGAACACCGGGGAGCTGTTTTTT
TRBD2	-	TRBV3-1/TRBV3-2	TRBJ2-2	CASSQEVSGVTGELFF	TGTGCCAGCAGCCAAGAGGTTAGCGGGGTCACCGGGGAGCTGTTTTTT
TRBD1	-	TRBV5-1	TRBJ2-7	CASRNRDRDSYEQYF	TGCGCCAGTAGAAACCGGGACAGGGACTCCTACGAGCAGTACTTC
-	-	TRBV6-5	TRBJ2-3	CASGEGTDTQYF	TGTGCCAGCGGGGAGGGCACAGATACGCAGTATTTT
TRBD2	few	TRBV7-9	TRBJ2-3	CASSRTSGRADTQYF	TGTGCCAGCAGCCGGACTAGCGGGAGGGCAGATACGCAGTATTTT
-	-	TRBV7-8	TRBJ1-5	CASSDRQLNQPQHF	TGTGCCAGCAGCGATAGACAGTTAAATCAGCCCCAGCATTTT
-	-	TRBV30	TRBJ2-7	CAWSVLGGLTSYEQYF	TGTGCCTGGAGTGTACTTGGGGGGCTCACATCCTACGAGCAGTACTTC
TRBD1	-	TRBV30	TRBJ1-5	CAWSTSRGPLIFNQPQHF	TGTGCCTGGAGTACGAGCAGGGGGCCCTTAATTTTCAATCAGCCCCAGCATTTT
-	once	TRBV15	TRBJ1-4	CATRGHTGTNEKLFF	TGTGCCACCAGGGGGCATACTGGAACTAATGAAAAACTGTTTTTT
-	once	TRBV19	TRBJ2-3	CASSIGRSSTDTQYF	TGTGCCAGTAGTATAGGTCGGTCGAGCACAGATACGCAGTATTTT
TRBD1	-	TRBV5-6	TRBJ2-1	CASSSPGAGTGHEQFF	TGTGCCAGCAGCTCACCTGGAGCCGGGACAGGCCATGAGCAGTTCTTC
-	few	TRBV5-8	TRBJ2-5	CASSLGQGRWETQYF	TGTGCCAGCAGCTTGGGGCAGGGACGATGGGAGACCCAGTACTTC
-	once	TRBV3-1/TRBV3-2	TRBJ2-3	CASSHPSGATDTQYF	TGTGCCAGCAGTCATCCAAGCGGCGCCACAGATACGCAGTATTTT
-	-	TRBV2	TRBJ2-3	CASKRVVGRGGRDTQYF	TGTGCCAGCAAAAGGGTGGTTGGCAGGGGAGGGAGAGATACGCAGTATTTT
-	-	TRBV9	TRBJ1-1	CASSDRKTMNTEAFF	TGTGCCAGCAGCGACAGAAAAACGATGAACACTGAAGCTTTCTTT
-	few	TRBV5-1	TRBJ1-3	CASSEDGSSGNTIYF	TGCGCCAGCAGCGAAGACGGGAGCTCTGGAAACACCATATATTTT
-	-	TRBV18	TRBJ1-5	CASSPPSEQGHQPQHF	TGTGCCAGCTCACCCCCCTCAGAGCAGGGCCATCAGCCCCAGCATTTT
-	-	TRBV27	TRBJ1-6	CASKSSYNSPLHF	TGTGCCAGCAAGAGCTCCTATAATTCACCCCTCCACTTT
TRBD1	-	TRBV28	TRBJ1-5	CASRQGAKFYSNQPQHF	TGTGCCAGCAGGCAGGGGGCGAAGTTCTATAGCAATCAGCCCCAGCATTTT
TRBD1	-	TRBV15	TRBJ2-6	CATSRGDRASGANVLTF	TGTGCCACCAGCAGAGGGGACAGGGCGTCTGGGGCCAACGTCCTGACTTTC
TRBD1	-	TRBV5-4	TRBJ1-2	CASSLNRGLANYGYTF	TGTGCCAGCAGCTTGAACAGGGGGTTAGCTAACTATGGCTACACCTTC
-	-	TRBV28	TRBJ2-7	CASSLSYREANEQYF	TGTGCCAGCAGTTTATCGTACAGGGAGGCGAACGAGCAGTACTTC
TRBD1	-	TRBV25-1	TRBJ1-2	CASSVTGQVPWGYTF	TGTGCCAGCAGTGTAACTGGACAGGTCCCCTGGGGCTACACCTTC
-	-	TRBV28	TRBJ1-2	CASSTRGLWRGSYGYTF	TGTGCCAGCAGCACCCGGGGTTTGTGGAGAGGGAGCTATGGCTACACCTTC
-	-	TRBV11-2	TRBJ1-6	CASGGQSGNSPLHF	TGTGCCAGCGGTGGACAGTCAGGCAATTCACCCCTCCACTTT
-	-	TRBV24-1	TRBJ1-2	CATSTANYGYTF	TGTGCCACCAGTACAGCTAACTATGGCTACACCTTC
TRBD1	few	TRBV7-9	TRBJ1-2	CASSKRDRGVNGYTF	TGTGCCAGCAGCAAGAGGGACAGGGGAGTGAATGGCTACACCTTC
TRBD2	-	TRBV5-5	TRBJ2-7	CASSLEGRDEQYF	TGTGCCAGCAGCTTGGAAGGGAGGGACGAGCAGTACTTC
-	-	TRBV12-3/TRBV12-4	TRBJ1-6	CASSTGLRSPLHF	TGTGCCAGCAGCACGGGACTCCGTTCACCCCTCCACTTT
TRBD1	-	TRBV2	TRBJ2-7	CASSATGGFEQYF	TGTGCCAGCAGTGCGACAGGGGGGTTCGAGCAGTACTTC
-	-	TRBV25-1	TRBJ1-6	CASSVTERRSLHF	TGTGCCAGCAGCGTTACTGAAAGGCGGAGCCTCCACTTT
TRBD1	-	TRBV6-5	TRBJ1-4	CASWRTGFEKLFF	TGTGCCAGCTGGAGGACAGGGTTTGAAAAACTGTTTTTT
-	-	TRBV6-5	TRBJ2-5	CASSLYIQETQYF	TGTGCCAGCAGTTTATACATTCAAGAGACCCAGTACTTC
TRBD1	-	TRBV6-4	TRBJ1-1	CASSVDRATEAFF	TGTGCCAGCAGCGTGGACAGGGCCACTGAAGCTTTCTTT
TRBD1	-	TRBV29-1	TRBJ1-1	CSAIGQGQMNTEAFF	TGCAGCGCGATAGGACAGGGACAGATGAACACTGAAGCTTTCTTT
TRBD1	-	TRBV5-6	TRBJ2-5	CASSSTGMVETQYF	TGTGCCAGCAGCTCGACAGGGATGGTCGAGACCCAGTACTTC
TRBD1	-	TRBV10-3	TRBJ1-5	CATLETNRGYSNQPQHF	TGTGCCACCCTCGAAACTAACAGGGGCTATAGCAATCAGCCCCAGCATTTT
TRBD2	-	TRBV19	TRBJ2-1	CASSIAREGMQFF	TGTGCCAGTAGTATAGCGAGGGAGGGGATGCAGTTCTTC
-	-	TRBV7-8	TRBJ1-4	CASSSSWEKLFF	TGTGCCAGCAGCTCCTCTTGGGAAAAACTGTTTTTT
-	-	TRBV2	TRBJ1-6	CASGLNRAGNSPLHF	TGTGCCAGCGGATTAAACAGGGCTGGGAATTCACCCCTCCACTTT
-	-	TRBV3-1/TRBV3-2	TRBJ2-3	CASSQEQRSTDTQYF	TGTGCCAGCAGCCAAGAGCAGCGGAGCACAGATACGCAGTATTTT
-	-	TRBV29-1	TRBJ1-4	CSASSGVTNEKLFF	TGCAGCGCCTCATCAGGGGTGACTAATGAAAAACTGTTTTTT
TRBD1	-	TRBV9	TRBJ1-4	CASSAGQMGRQMFF	TGTGCCAGCAGCGCGGGACAGATGGGCCGACAAATGTTTTTT
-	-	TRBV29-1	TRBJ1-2	CSVPPGREENGYTF	TGCAGCGTTCCTCCCGGGAGGGAGGAAAATGGCTACACCTTC
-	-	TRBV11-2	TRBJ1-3	CASSSASSGNTIYF	TGTGCCAGCAGCTCAGCCAGCTCTGGAAACACCATATATTTT
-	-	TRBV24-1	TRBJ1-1	CATRKGGAEAFF	TGTGCCACCAGAAAAGGGGGGGCTGAAGCTTTCTTT
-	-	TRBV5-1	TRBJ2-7	CASSATGTEQYF	TGCGCCAGCAGCGCTACAGGGACCGAGCAGTACTTC
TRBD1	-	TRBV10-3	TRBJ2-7	CAISGPTGGGYEQYF	TGTGCCATCAGTGGGCCGACAGGGGGAGGCTACGAGCAGTACTTC
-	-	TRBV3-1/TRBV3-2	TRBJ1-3	CASSPRLDGVGTIYF	TGTGCCAGCAGCCCCCGCCTTGACGGTGTGGGAACCATATATTTT
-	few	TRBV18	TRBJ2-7	CASSRRDGVSYEQYF	TGTGCCAGCTCCCGGAGAGACGGTGTCTCCTACGAGCAGTACTTC
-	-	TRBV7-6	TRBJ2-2	CASGGFTGELFF	TGTGCCAGCGGAGGGTTCACCGGGGAGCTGTTTTTT
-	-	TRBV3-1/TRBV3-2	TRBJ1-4	CASSHTVGGGKLFF	TGTGCCAGCAGCCACACCGTGGGGGGAGGAAAACTGTTTTTT
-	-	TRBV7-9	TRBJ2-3	CASSLVLEGDTQYF	TGTGCCAGCAGCTTAGTACTGGAAGGAGATACGCAGTATTTT
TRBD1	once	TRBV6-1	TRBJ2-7	CASSELGDRGRYEQYF	TGTGCCAGCAGTGAATTGGGAGACAGGGGCCGATACGAGCAGTACTTC